One and the same sample provided the 14 T cell receptor beta chains below, sequenced in a study of shared clonotypes between healthy human individuals (dated by TCRdb to the early 2020s). Receptor amplification or capture employed the immunoSEQ multiplex PCR assay. In its TCRdb copy, this immuneACCESS table keeps in-frame sequences only and misses some clones. Where compared with another copy, unresolved V genes explain less than half of these, and the others have no known cause. A total of about 490,000 clones appear in this sample, 70% to 80% of them only once. Of the sample, around 12% falls within the top ten clones. Sequencing input: PBMCs. All receptors derive from a woman aged 40 to 50 in good health. Some clones in this sample may be carry-over from other donors' samples.

Comment on this clone: This likely traces to a read error, being one base from a far larger clone. This sequence joins TRBV30 and TRBJ2-5; D is perhaps TRBD1 (5 bases). Germline loops: CDR1 GTSNPN, CDR2 SVGIG (reference sequence). The CDR3 is 14 residues long. In DNA form, the CDR3 reads TGTGCCTGGAGCCGACAGATCTACCAAGAGACCCAGCACTTC. Translation: CAWSRQIYQETQHF. The full variable domain, completed using reference TRBV30 and TRBJ2-5, is SQTIHQWPATLVQPVGSPLSLECTVEGTSNPNLYWYRQAAGRGLQLLFYSVGIGQISSEVPQNLSASRPQDRQFILSSKKLLLSDSGFYLCAWSRQIYQETQHFGPGTRLLVL.

This chain joins TRBV7-9 and TRBJ2-1; TRBD1 matches 10 bases. Trimming removed 5 bases from V and 4 bases from J; junction bases left unmatched: 5. The length of the CDR3 is 15 residues. CDR1 and CDR2 from the germline V gene are SEHNR and FQNEAQ (reference sequence). The DNA for the CDR3 is TGTGCCAGCAGCAAGGGACAGGGGAATTACAATGAGCAGTTCTTC. This gives the protein CASSKGQGNYNEQFF.

This clone was observed a handful of times. The V and J genes are TRBV7-6 and TRBJ1-1, with D possibly TRBD1 on 5 matching bases. Trimming cost V 8 bases and J 5 bases, with 18 bases left between them. The CDR3 extends over 14 amino acids. Germline loops: CDR1 SGHVS, CDR2 FNYEAQ. CDR3 DNA: TGTGCCAGCGGCCTCGGGGGGGATGTAACTGAAGCTTTCTTT. Its protein product is CASGLGGDVTEAFF.

The chain links TRBV9 to TRBJ2-5; D tentatively reads TRBD1 or TRBD2 (5 bases each). This CDR3 has 14 residues. The germline V gene encodes CDR1 SGDLS and CDR2 YYNGEE. V dropped 3 bases and J dropped 1 base, with 10 bases sitting between them. CDR3 amino acids: CASSGGPSQETQYF. The CDR3 coding sequence is TGTGCCAGCAGCGGGGGACCATCCCAAGAGACCCAGTACTTC.

This clone was recorded once. This sequence joins TRBV7-8 and TRBJ2-7; D may be TRBD2 (6 bases). V lost 1 base, J lost 2 bases, and 9 bases lay in between. CDR1 SGHVS and CDR2 FQNEAQ come from the germline V gene. The length of the CDR3 is 14 residues. In DNA, the CDR3 is TGTGCCAGCAGCTTAGTTAGCGGCGCCTACGAGCAGTACTTC. Translation: CASSLVSGAYEQYF.

The chain uses TRBV27 and TRBJ2-7; TRBD2 might be the D (5 bases). Germline V gives CDR1 MNHEY, CDR2 SMNVEV (reference sequence). V dropped 4 bases and J dropped 4 bases, with 14 bases sitting between them. The CDR3 covers 14 residues. CDR3 DNA sequence: TGTGCCAGCAGTTCGGGAAGAATAGTATACGAGCAGTACTTC. It codes for CASSSGRIVYEQYF.

As concerns this clone: Different DNA sequences within this sample yield the same CDR3. This sequence joins TRBV2 and TRBJ2-5; the match to TRBD2 covers 15 bases. J was trimmed by 5 bases and V by 5 bases; bases with no gene match: 6. Germline V CDR1 and CDR2: SNHLY, FYNNEI. The CDR3 loop spans 16 amino acids. In DNA form, the CDR3 reads TGTGCCAGCAGTCCGGGACTAGCGGGAGGACGGGAGACCCAGTACTTC. It specifies CASSPGLAGGRETQYF.

This clone was seen a few times. The V call is TRBV5-1, the J call TRBJ2-5; possible D gene TRBD1, 6 bases. The CDR3 extends over 12 amino acids. Deletions cut 4 bases from V and 2 bases from J, with 6 bases between. Germline CDR1 and CDR2: SGHRS and YFSETQ. The CDR3 is CASSGQQETQYF. As DNA, the CDR3 is TGCGCCAGCAGCGGACAGCAAGAGACCCAGTACTTC. The whole variable domain, filled in from reference TRBV5-1 and TRBJ2-5, reads KAGVTQTPRYLIKTRGQQVTLSCSPISGHRSVSWYQQTPGQGLQFLFEYFSETQRNKGNFPGRFSGRQFSNSRSEMNVSTLELGDSALYLCASSGQQETQYFGPGTRLLVL.

In DNA form, the CDR3 reads TGTGCCAGCAGCGTAGCGGGAGTGGGCTACGAGCAGTACTTC. Protein sequence: CASSVAGVGYEQYF. The rearrangement joins TRBV9 to TRBJ2-7; perhaps TRBD2 as D (6 bases). Per germline, CDR1 SGDLS and CDR2 YYNGEE. This CDR3 is built from 14 residues. V gave up 0 bases and J gave up 3 bases, with 10 bases separating them.

This clone was seen once. The chain has TRBV6-5 and TRBJ1-3; D uncertain. The V end lost 5 bases, the J end lost 4 bases, and 12 bases lay between the germline ends. There are 14 residues in the CDR3. Per germline, CDR1 MNHEY and CDR2 SVGAGI. CDR3 DNA: TGTGCCAGCAGTCGACCCTTCCCCGGAAACACCATATATTTT. This translates into CASSRPFPGNTIYF.

The chain has TRBV4-3 and TRBJ2-3, with D tentatively TRBD1 (5 bases). Trimming removed 1 base at V and 2 bases at J, with 10 bases between. In germline, CDR1 is LGHNA, CDR2 YSLEER. There are 15 residues in the CDR3. The CDR3: CASSQGTGLTDTQYF. The CDR3 DNA follows: TGCGCCAGCAGCCAAGGTACAGGCCTCACAGATACGCAGTATTTT.

This rearrangement joins TRBV5-1 to TRBJ2-3, with TRBD2 identical over 10 bases. The junction had 5 bases not matched to a gene; V was cut back by 4 bases and J by 6 bases. The CDR3 covers 14 residues. Germline V gene lookup returns CDR1 SGHRS and CDR2 YFSETQ. CDR3 region: CASSGASGSDTQYF. For the CDR3, the DNA is TGCGCCAGCAGCGGGGCTAGCGGGAGCGATACGCAGTATTTT.

Details on this clone: The sample has other DNA sequences that encode this CDR3 too. The CDR3 DNA follows: TGTGCTAGCTCAAGGACGGAACCCTATAGCAATCAGCCCCAGCATTTT. Protein product: CASSRTEPYSNQPQHF. This chain connects TRBV2 to TRBJ1-5; D unclear. This CDR3 spans 16 amino acids. The V gene's germline CDR1 is SNHLY and CDR2 FYNNEI.

This chain connects TRBV29-1 to TRBJ2-1; 11 nucleotides agree with TRBD2. CDR3 length: 16 amino acids. V was clipped by 4 bases and J by 4 bases; unmatched bases: 9. Germline CDR1 reads SQVTM; CDR2 reads ANQGSEA. The CDR3 DNA reads as TGCAGCGTTGCCCCACGTAGCGGGAGGGGTTACAATGAGCAGTTCTTC. Translated, it gives CSVAPRSGRGYNEQFF.